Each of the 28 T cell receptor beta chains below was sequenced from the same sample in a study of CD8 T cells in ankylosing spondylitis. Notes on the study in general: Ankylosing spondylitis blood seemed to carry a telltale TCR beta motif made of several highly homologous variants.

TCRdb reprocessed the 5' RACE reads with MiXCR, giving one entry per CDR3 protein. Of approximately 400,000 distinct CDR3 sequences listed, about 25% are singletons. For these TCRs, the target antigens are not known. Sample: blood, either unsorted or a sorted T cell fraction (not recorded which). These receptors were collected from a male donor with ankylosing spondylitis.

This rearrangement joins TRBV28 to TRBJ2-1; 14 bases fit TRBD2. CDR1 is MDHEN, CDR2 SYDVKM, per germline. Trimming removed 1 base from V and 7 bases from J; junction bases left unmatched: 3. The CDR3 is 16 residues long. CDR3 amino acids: CASSLFGTSGRNEQFF. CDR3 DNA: TGTGCCAGCAGTTTATTTGGGACTAGCGGGAGAAATGAGCAGTTCTTC.

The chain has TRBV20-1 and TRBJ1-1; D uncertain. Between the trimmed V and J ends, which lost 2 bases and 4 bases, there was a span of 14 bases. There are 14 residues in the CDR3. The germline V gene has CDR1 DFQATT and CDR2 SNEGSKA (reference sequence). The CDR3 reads CSARNRRGGTEAFF. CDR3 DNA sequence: TGCAGTGCTAGAAATAGGCGGGGTGGCACTGAAGCTTTCTTT.

Written as DNA, the CDR3 is TGTGCCAGCAGCTTGGGACTAGCGGGACTCGAGCAGTACGTC. Amino acid sequence: CASSLGLAGLEQYV. The chain carries TRBV5-5 and TRBJ2-7; 11 nucleotides line up with TRBD2. The V gene's germline CDR1 is SGHKS and CDR2 YYEKEE (reference sequence). V trimming: 0 bases; J trimming: 6 bases; junction bases outside the gene matches: 2. The CDR3 runs 14 residues.

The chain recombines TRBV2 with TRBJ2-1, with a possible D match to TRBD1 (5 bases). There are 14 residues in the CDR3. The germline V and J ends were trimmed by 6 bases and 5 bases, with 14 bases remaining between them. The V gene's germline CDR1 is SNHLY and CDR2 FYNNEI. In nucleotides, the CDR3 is TGTGCCAGCAGAGCAGTGACAGCAGACAATGAGCAGTTCTTC. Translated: CASRAVTADNEQFF.

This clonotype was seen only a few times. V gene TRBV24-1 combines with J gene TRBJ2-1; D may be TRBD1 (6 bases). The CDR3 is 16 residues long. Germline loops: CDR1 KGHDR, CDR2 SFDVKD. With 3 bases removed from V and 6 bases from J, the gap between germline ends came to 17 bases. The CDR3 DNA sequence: TGTGCCACCAGTGATCCCCCGCAGGGGATACGCAATGAGCAGTTCTTC. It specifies CATSDPPQGIRNEQFF.

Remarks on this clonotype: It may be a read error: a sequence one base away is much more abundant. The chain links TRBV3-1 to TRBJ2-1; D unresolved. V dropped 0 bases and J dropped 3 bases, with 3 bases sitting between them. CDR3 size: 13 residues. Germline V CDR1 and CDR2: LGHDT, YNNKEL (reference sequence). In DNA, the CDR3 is TGTGCCAGCAGCCAAGACTTCTACAATGAGCAGTTCTTC. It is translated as CASSQDFYNEQFF.

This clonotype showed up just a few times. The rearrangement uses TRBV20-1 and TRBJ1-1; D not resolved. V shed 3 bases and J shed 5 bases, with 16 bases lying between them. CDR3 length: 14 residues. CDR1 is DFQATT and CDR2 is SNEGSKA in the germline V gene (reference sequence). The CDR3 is CSASRTGRRTEAFF. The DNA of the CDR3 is TGCAGTGCTAGCCGGACTGGAAGGCGGACTGAAGCTTTCTTT.

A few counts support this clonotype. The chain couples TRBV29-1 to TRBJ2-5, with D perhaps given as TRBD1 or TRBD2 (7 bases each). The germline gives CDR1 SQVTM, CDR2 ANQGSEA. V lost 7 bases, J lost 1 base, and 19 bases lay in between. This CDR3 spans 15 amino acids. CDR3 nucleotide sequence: TGCAGCGACTACCGTACAGGGGAGGGCCAAGAGACCCAGTACTTC. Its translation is CSDYRTGEGQETQYF.

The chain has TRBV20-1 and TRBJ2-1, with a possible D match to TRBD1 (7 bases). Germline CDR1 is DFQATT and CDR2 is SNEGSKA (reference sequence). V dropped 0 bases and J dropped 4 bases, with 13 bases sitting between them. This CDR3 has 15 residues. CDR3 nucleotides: TGCAGTGCTAGAGATGGAGGGGGCGCTTACAATGAGCAGTTCTTC. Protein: CSARDGGGAYNEQFF.

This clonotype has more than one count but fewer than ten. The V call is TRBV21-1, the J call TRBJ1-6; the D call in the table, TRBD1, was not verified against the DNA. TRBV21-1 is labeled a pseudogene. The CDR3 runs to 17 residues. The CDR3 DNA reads TGTGCCAGCTACCCAGGGGGCGGGAGCTCCTATAATTCACCCCTCCACTTT. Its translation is CASYPGGGSSYNSPLHF.

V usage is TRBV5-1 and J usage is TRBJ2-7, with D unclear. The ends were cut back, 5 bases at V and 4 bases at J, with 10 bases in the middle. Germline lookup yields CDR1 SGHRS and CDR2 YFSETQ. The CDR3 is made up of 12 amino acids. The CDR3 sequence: CASRDTRYEQYV. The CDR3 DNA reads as TGCGCCAGCAGAGACACCAGATACGAGCAGTACGTC.

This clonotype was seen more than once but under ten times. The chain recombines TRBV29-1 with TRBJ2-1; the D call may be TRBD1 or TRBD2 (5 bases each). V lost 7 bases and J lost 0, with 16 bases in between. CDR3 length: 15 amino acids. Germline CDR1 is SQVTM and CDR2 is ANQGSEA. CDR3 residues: CSALGAASSYNEQFF. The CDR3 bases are TGCAGCGCACTCGGGGCGGCGAGCTCCTACAATGAGCAGTTCTTC.

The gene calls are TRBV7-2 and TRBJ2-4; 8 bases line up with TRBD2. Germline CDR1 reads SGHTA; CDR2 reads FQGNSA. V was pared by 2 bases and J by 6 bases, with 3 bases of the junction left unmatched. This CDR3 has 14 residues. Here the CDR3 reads CASSLSSGTNIQYF. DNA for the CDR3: TGTGCCAGCAGCTTAAGTAGCGGGACAAACATTCAGTACTTC.

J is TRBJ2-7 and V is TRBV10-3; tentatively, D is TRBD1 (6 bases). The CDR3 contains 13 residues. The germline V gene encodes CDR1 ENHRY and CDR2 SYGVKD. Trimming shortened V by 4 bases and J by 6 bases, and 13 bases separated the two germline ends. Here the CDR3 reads CAISVQGPGEQYV. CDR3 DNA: TGTGCCATCAGTGTACAGGGCCCAGGCGAGCAGTACGTC.

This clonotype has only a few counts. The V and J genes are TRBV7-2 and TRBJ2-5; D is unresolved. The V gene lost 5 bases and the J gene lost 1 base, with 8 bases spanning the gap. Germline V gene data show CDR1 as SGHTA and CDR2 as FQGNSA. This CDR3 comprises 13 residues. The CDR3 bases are TGTGCCAGCAGCCGGTACGTCCAAGAGACCCAGTACTTC. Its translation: CASSRYVQETQYF.

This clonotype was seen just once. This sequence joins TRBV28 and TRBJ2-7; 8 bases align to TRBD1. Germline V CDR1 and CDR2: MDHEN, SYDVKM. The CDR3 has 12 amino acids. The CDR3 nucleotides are TGTGCCGGCAGTTCGACAGGGGCCGAGCAGTACGTC. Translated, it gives CAGSSTGAEQYV.

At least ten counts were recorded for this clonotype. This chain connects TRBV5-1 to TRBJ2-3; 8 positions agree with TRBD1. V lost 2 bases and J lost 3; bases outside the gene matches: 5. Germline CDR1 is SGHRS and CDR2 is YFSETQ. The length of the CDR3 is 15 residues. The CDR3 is CASSFGTGGTDTQYF. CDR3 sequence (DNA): TGCGCCAGCAGCTTTGGGACAGGAGGGACAGATACGCAGTATTTT.

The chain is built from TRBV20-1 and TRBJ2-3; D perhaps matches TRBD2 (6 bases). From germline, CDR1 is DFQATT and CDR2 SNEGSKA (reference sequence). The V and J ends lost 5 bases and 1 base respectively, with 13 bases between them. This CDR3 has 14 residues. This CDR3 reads CSAASGEGTDTQYF. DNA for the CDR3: TGCAGTGCTGCTTCGGGGGAGGGCACAGATACGCAGTATTTT.

The CDR3 sequence: CASAPSAAGNTIYF. CDR3 DNA sequence: TGTGCCAGCGCCCCGTCAGCGGCTGGAAACACCATATATTTT. The chain links TRBV18 to TRBJ1-3; D gene ambiguous. Germline lookup yields CDR1 KGHSH and CDR2 LQKENI. The CDR3 consists of 14 residues. The V end lost 8 bases, the J end lost 2 bases, and 13 bases lay between the germline ends.

DNA of the CDR3: TGCGCCAGCAGCTTGACCGGACCCTCCTACGAGCAGTACTTC. This encodes CASSLTGPSYEQYF. The chain joins TRBV5-1 to TRBJ2-7; D is uncertain. The CDR3 sequence is 14 residues long. Germline lookup yields CDR1 SGHRS and CDR2 YFSETQ. V gave up 1 base and J gave up 0 bases, with 8 bases separating them.

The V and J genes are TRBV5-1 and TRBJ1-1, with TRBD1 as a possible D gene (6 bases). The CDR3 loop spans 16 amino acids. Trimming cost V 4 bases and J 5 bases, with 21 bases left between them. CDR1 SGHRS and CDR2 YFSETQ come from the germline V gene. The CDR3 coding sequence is TGCGCCAGCAGCCATATAGATGGGGGCGCGGGAACTGAAGCTTTCTTT. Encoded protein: CASSHIDGGAGTEAFF.

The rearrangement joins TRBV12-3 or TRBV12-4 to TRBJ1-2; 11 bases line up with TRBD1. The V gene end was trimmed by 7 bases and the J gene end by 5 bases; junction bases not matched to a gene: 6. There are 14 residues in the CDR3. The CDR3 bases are TGTGCCAGCAAGGGACAGGGGGTGAGGTATGGCTACACCTTC. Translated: CASKGQGVRYGYTF.

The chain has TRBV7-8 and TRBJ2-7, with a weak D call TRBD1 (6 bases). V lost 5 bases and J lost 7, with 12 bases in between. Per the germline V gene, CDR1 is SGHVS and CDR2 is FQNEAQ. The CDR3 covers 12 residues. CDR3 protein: CASSTDRLEQYV. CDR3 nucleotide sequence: TGTGCCAGCAGCACAGACAGGTTAGAGCAGTACGTC.

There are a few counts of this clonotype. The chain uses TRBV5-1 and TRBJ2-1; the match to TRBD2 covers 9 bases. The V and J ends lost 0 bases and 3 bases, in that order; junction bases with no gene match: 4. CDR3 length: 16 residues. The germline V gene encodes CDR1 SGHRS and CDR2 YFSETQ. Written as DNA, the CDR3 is TGCGCCAGCAGCTTGGATGCGGGAGGGGGCTACAATGAGCAGTTCTTC. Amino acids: CASSLDAGGGYNEQFF.

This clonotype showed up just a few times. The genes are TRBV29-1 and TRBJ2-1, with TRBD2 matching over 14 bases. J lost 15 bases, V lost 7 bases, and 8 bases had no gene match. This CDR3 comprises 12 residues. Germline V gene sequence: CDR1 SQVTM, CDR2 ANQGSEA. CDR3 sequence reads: CSGGLAGEGGFF. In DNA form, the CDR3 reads TGCAGCGGGGGACTAGCGGGAGAGGGCGGGTTCTTC.

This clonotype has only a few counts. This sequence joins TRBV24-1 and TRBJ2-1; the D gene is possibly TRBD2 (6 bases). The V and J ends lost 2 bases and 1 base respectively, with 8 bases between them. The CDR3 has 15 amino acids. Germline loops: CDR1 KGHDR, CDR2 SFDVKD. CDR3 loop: CATSDSGVSYNEQFF. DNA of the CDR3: TGTGCCACCAGTGATTCGGGGGTATCCTACAATGAGCAGTTCTTC.

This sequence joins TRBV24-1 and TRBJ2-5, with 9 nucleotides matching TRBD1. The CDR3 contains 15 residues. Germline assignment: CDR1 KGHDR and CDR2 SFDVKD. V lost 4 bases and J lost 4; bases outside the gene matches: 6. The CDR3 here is CATSDPGTGIETQYF. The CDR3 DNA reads TGTGCCACCAGTGACCCCGGGACAGGGATAGAGACCCAGTACTTC.

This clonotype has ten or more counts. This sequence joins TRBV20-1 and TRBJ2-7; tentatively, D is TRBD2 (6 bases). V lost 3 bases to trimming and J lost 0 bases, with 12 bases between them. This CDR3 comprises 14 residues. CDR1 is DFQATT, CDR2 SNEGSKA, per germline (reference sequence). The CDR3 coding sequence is TGCAGTGCTAGCTATCAGGGAGGCTCCTACGAGCAGTACGTC. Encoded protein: CSASYQGGSYEQYV.